This TCR beta chain was recovered during a study of cytomegalovirus exposure and HLA in healthy donors. Study details: Tens of millions of unique TCR sequences came from HLA-typed donors in an early release. Out of fewer than 500 genotyped donors, roughly 80% belonged to the Caucasian-associated ancestry cluster. Regarding the study as a whole: Association of a missense DCLRE1C variant with TCR beta V- and J-gene trimming was reported in a later analysis.

Notes on this clone: Its antigen is not identified.

Vbeta (60) and Jbeta (13) primers were used in the PCR. Assay: immunoSEQ multiplex PCR; the TCRdb copy retains only in-frame clones and omits some. The repertoire consists of about 250,000 clones, with about 80% occurring once and the leading ten covering about 0.28%. The CDR3 is 14 residues long. Germline V gene sequence: CDR1 SGHRS, CDR2 YFSETQ. Trimming cost V 1 base and J 6 bases; bases outside gene matches: 1. Sequenced input: PBMCs. This rearrangement joins TRBV5-1 to TRBJ2-2, with 9 nucleotides matching TRBD1. The TCR sequence derives from a girl aged 2 to 9 in good health and CMV-seronegative. The CDR3 sequence is CASSLRQGAGELFF. CDR3 nucleotide sequence: TGCGCCAGCAGCTTGAGACAGGGGGCCGGGGAGCTGTTTTTT.